These 32 T cell receptor beta chains share one sample of origin, sequenced in a study of regulatory T cells in long-lasting Graves disease. To make TCR beta libraries, researchers used iRepertoire HTBI primers and Arm-PCR of CDR3 regions. TCRdb fed the multiplex PCR reads into MiXCR, producing one record per CDR3 protein. The sample includes roughly 430,000 distinct CDR3 sequences, about 17% of them seen just once. Regarding time point: newly diagnosed GD, antithyroid drugs for less than 3 months. Isolated PBMC RNA provided the starting material for the TCR library. Another study also made use of these data, one on T cells in Graves' hyperthyroidism and ophthalmopathy.

The sequencing here drew on peripheral blood mononuclear cells (PBMCs), taken at new diagnosis, from a patient treated with antithyroid drugs. The receptors originated from a woman younger than 45 with Graves disease.

This chain connects TRBV19 to TRBJ2-7, with D perhaps TRBD1 (5 bases). V was trimmed by 5 bases and J by 1 base, leaving 12 bases between them. In germline, CDR1 is LNHDA, CDR2 SQIVND (reference sequence). This CDR3 has 14 residues. CDR3 coding DNA: TGTGCCAGTAGTTCCGCGACAGTTTCCTACGAGCAGTACTTC. Translated, it gives CASSSATVSYEQYF.

Ten or more counts support this clonotype. V gene TRBV20-1 combines with J gene TRBJ2-7; 9 nucleotides line up with TRBD2. In germline, CDR1 is DFQATT, CDR2 SNEGSKA (reference sequence). With V trimmed by 3 bases and J by 0 bases, 0 bases remained unmatched. The CDR3 consists of 13 residues. The CDR3 protein is CSASSGSSYEQYF. For the CDR3, the DNA is TGCAGTGCTAGTAGCGGGAGCTCCTACGAGCAGTACTTC.

This chain uses TRBV6-5 with TRBJ1-5, with unresolved D. Between the trimmed V and J ends, which lost 0 bases and 1 base, there was a span of 7 bases. This CDR3 comprises 15 residues. Germline V gives CDR1 MNHEY, CDR2 SVGAGI. In nucleotides, the CDR3 is TGTGCCAGCAGTTACTCAGGTTTCAGCAATCAGCCCCAGCATTTT. This translates into CASSYSGFSNQPQHF.

The sample holds many counts of this clonotype. This chain uses TRBV12-3 or TRBV12-4 with TRBJ2-3; 9 nucleotides align to TRBD2. V lost 6 bases, J lost 2 bases, and 12 bases stayed unmatched. The CDR3 spans 17 residues. CDR3 nucleotides: TGTGCCAGCAGCCAAGGGTCCGGGACTAGCCCCACAGATACGCAGTATTTT. Residues: CASSQGSGTSPTDTQYF.

In its sample, this clonotype was seen once. The chain has TRBV11-2 and TRBJ2-1; no reliable D call. Trimming took 1 base from V and 7 from J, leaving 11 bases between them. There are 14 residues in the CDR3. The germline V gene encodes CDR1 SGHAT and CDR2 FQNNGV. The CDR3 bases are TGTGCCAGCAGCTTAGTCCGGGCCAGTAATGAGCAGTTCTTC. It is translated as CASSLVRASNEQFF.

This clonotype has a handful of counts. The chain links TRBV4-3 to TRBJ2-5, with 7 positions matching TRBD1. The germline V gene encodes CDR1 LGHNA and CDR2 YSLEER. V trimming: 4 bases; J trimming: 4 bases; junction bases outside the gene matches: 9. This CDR3 comprises 15 residues. CDR3 sequence (DNA): TGCGCCAGCAGCCTAAGAGGCCGACAGGGAGAGACCCAGTACTTC. The encoded protein is CASSLRGRQGETQYF.

This clonotype occurred many times. The V and J genes are TRBV27 and TRBJ2-1; tentative D call: TRBD2 (5 bases). Trimming shortened V by 3 bases and J by 5 bases, and 17 bases separated the two germline ends. CDR3 length: 16 amino acids. Germline V lookup: CDR1 MNHEY, CDR2 SMNVEV (reference sequence). The CDR3 reads CASSFSPEGGHNEQFF. The CDR3 DNA is TGTGCCAGCAGTTTCTCCCCGGAAGGCGGGCACAATGAGCAGTTCTTC.

V gene TRBV19 combines with J gene TRBJ2-1; D gene uncertain. The germline CDR1 and CDR2 sequences are LNHDA and SQIVND (reference sequence). Trimming took off 2 bases at V and 5 bases at J, with 7 bases between the two ends. CDR3 length: 13 residues. The DNA for the CDR3 is TGTGCCAGTAGTATAAAGCTCAACAATGAGCAGTTCTTC. Protein product: CASSIKLNNEQFF.

This clonotype was observed at least ten times. J is TRBJ2-5 and V is TRBV7-2; 12 bases map to TRBD1. After removal of 3 bases from V and 5 bases from J, the junction contained 7 bases not matched to a gene. The CDR3 extends over 16 amino acids. Germline values: CDR1 SGHTA, CDR2 FQGNSA. CDR3 sequence (DNA): TGTGCCAGCAGCTTCTCGGGACAGGGGGCTTGGGAGACCCAGTACTTC. Residues: CASSFSGQGAWETQYF. The full variable domain, in which reference TRBV7-2 and TRBJ2-5 provide the parts outside the CDR3, is GAGVSQSPSNKVTEKGKDVELRCDPISGHTALYWYRQSLGQGLEFLIYFQGNSAPDKSGLPSDRFSAERTGGSVSTLTIQRTQQEDSAVYLCASSFSGQGAWETQYFGPGTRLLVL.

A remark on this clonotype: This could be a read error, since a much larger clone is one nucleotide away. V usage is TRBV5-6 and J usage is TRBJ1-6; 9 bases fit TRBD1. Germline V gene data show CDR1 as SGHDT and CDR2 as YYEEEE. The CDR3 has 15 residues. The CDR3 nucleotides read TGTGCCAGCAGCTTGGCCGGGACAGGGTTGTCACCCTTCCACTTT. This translates into CASSLAGTGLSPFHF.

This clonotype has at least ten counts. The rearrangement joins TRBV11-2 to TRBJ1-5; possible D gene TRBD1, 5 bases. The germline V gene has CDR1 SGHAT and CDR2 FQNNGV. V was trimmed by 5 bases and J by 6 bases, leaving 11 bases between them. The CDR3 has 13 residues. The CDR3 sequence: CASSLGVVQPQHF. In DNA, the CDR3 is TGTGCCAGCAGCCTAGGGGTGGTTCAGCCCCAGCATTTT. The full variable domain, completed using reference TRBV11-2 and TRBJ1-5, is EAGVAQSPRYKIIEKRQSVAFWCNPISGHATLYWYQQILGQGPKLLIQFQNNGVVDDSQLPKDRFSAERLKGVDSTLKIQPAKLEDSAVYLCASSLGVVQPQHFGDGTRLSIL.

This clonotype was seen many times. The J gene is TRBJ2-7, the V gene TRBV30, with D possibly being TRBD1 (5 bases). Trimming cost V 6 bases and J 4 bases, with 13 bases left between them. The CDR3 covers 12 residues. Germline assignment: CDR1 GTSNPN and CDR2 SVGIG (reference sequence). As DNA, the CDR3 is TGTGCCTGCGACAGTGGTGGGTACGAGCAGTACTTC. It codes for CACDSGGYEQYF.

This clonotype was seen ten or more times. The rearrangement links TRBV9 to TRBJ2-1; D remains unclear. Germline values: CDR1 SGDLS, CDR2 YYNGEE. Between the trimmed V and J ends, which lost 4 bases and 9 bases, there was a span of 14 bases. The CDR3 is made up of 13 amino acids. The DNA for the CDR3 is TGTGCCAGCAGCATCAGGACCTGGAGTGAGCAGTTCTTC. Amino acid sequence: CASSIRTWSEQFF.

This clonotype was detected ten times or more. The rearrangement joins TRBV6-1 to TRBJ1-1; D gene unclear. The germline CDR1 and CDR2 sequences are MNHNS and SASEGT. V shed 5 bases and J shed 1 base, with 8 bases lying between them. The CDR3 length is 13 residues. For the CDR3, the DNA is TGTGCCAGCAGTCACGACGGGAACACTGAAGCTTTCTTT. Encoded protein: CASSHDGNTEAFF.

This clonotype was found many times. The J gene is TRBJ1-5, the V gene TRBV28; D is unclear. Per the germline V gene, CDR1 is MDHEN and CDR2 is SYDVKM. Trimming removed 5 bases at V and 6 bases at J, with 23 bases between. This CDR3 contains 17 residues. Written as DNA, the CDR3 is TGTGCCAGCAGTAGTTCGGGAGCTGCCTTCCCTCGTCAGCCCCAGCATTTT. Amino acid sequence: CASSSSGAAFPRQPQHF.

CDR3 sequence (DNA): TGTGCCAGCAGCTTGGCCGGGCAGGATTCACCCCTCCACTTT. Translated, it gives CASSLAGQDSPLHF. The chain combines TRBV5-6 with TRBJ1-6, with unresolved D. Trimming removed 0 bases from V and 8 bases from J, with 9 bases in between. Germline lookup yields CDR1 SGHDT and CDR2 YYEEEE. The CDR3 is 14 residues long.

This chain connects TRBV10-2 to TRBJ1-1; 7 bases map to TRBD1. The CDR3 sequence is 15 residues long. The germline V gene has CDR1 WSHSY and CDR2 SAAADI. V gave up 6 bases and J gave up 2 bases; unmatched junction bases: 9. CDR3 loop: CASRGTGQTNTEAFF. CDR3 sequence (DNA): TGCGCCAGCAGAGGGACGGGACAGACAAACACTGAAGCTTTCTTT.

This clonotype was seen ten or more times. This sequence joins TRBV20-1 and TRBJ2-1; 7 bases are shared with TRBD2. The V gene end was trimmed by 3 bases and the J gene end by 9 bases; junction bases not matched to a gene: 5. From germline, CDR1 is DFQATT and CDR2 SNEGSKA (reference sequence). The CDR3 loop spans 12 amino acids. The CDR3 is CSASPSGTEQFF. The CDR3 DNA reads as TGCAGTGCTAGCCCCAGCGGGACTGAGCAGTTCTTC.

This sequence joins TRBV28 and TRBJ2-7, with 9 bases matching TRBD1. The CDR3 has 14 amino acids. V lost 2 bases and J lost 6; bases outside the gene matches: 5. The germline V gene has CDR1 MDHEN and CDR2 SYDVKM. This chain's CDR3 is CASSLGDRVGEQYF. The CDR3 region has the DNA TGTGCCAGCAGTTTAGGGGACAGGGTTGGCGAGCAGTACTTC.

The sample holds many counts of this clonotype. The chain employs TRBV20-1 and TRBJ2-3; maybe TRBD2 (5 bases). V was trimmed by 2 bases and J by 5 bases, leaving 11 bases between them. Per germline, CDR1 DFQATT and CDR2 SNEGSKA (reference sequence). The CDR3 consists of 13 residues. CDR3 bases: TGCAGTGCTAGACACGGGGTTGAAGATACGCAGTATTTT. It translates to CSARHGVEDTQYF.

Notes on this clonotype: Being one base from a much bigger clone, this may be a read error. The chain uses TRBV6-1 and TRBJ2-3, with TRBD2 identical over 8 bases. The CDR3 is made up of 15 amino acids. The trim removed 8 bases at V and 0 bases at J, leaving 7 bases unmatched. CDR1 and CDR2 (germline): MNHNS, SASEGT. The CDR3 reads CASGLAGQSTDTQYF. CDR3 nucleotides: TGTGCCAGCGGCTTAGCGGGACAAAGCACAGATACGCAGTATTTT.

This clonotype was seen just once. The V gene is TRBV4-3, the J gene TRBJ2-7, with D uncertain. Germline CDR1 reads LGHNA; CDR2 reads YSLEER. The CDR3 extends over 15 amino acids. Trimming removed 3 bases from V and 12 bases from J, with 24 bases in between. This chain's CDR3 is CASSQEKPPVGRRYF. CDR3 nucleotides: TGCGCCAGCAGCCAGGAAAAACCCCCAGTCGGAAGGCGGTACTTC.

This clonotype was counted between two and nine times. The chain employs TRBV5-1 and TRBJ2-2, with TRBD1 identical over 11 bases. Germline CDR1 reads SGHRS; CDR2 reads YFSETQ. Trimming cost V 4 bases and J 3 bases; bases outside gene matches: 5. CDR3 length: 16 amino acids. The CDR3, as DNA: TGCGCCAGCAGCGGCGGACAGGGGGCGCACACCGGGGAGCTGTTTTTT. The encoded protein is CASSGGQGAHTGELFF.

This clonotype was seen more than once but under ten times. This chain links TRBV5-5 with TRBJ2-2; TRBD1 is a possible D gene (7 bases). This CDR3 comprises 17 residues. Trimming pared 0 bases from V and 6 bases from J, leaving 18 bases between. Germline values: CDR1 SGHKS, CDR2 YYEKEE (reference sequence). CDR3 sequence (DNA): TGTGCCAGCAGCTTGGACCTTCAGGAGGGGGCTGCCGGGGAGCTGTTTTTT. Translated, it gives CASSLDLQEGAAGELFF.

This clonotype was seen repeatedly, ten times or more. The gene calls are TRBV20-1 and TRBJ2-1, with 13 bases matching TRBD2. Per the germline V gene, CDR1 is DFQATT and CDR2 is SNEGSKA (reference sequence). The CDR3 contains 15 residues. Trimming cost V 5 bases and J 8 bases; bases outside gene matches: 9. CDR3 loop: CSARGLAGVRDEQFF. CDR3 nucleotide sequence: TGCAGTGCTCGAGGACTAGCGGGAGTAAGGGATGAGCAGTTCTTC.

This clonotype was recorded at least ten times. The J gene is TRBJ1-2, the V gene TRBV20-1; D is possibly TRBD1 (6 bases). The CDR3 loop spans 14 amino acids. The germline V gene encodes CDR1 DFQATT and CDR2 SNEGSKA (reference sequence). V was cut by 5 bases and J by 3 bases, with 16 bases left in between. The CDR3 nucleotides read TGCAGTGCTCGAAGGGACACCGGGGACTATGGCTACACCTTC. As protein: CSARRDTGDYGYTF.

The J gene is TRBJ1-1, the V gene TRBV6-2 or TRBV6-3; D perhaps matches TRBD1 (5 bases). Germline V CDR1 and CDR2: MNHEY, SVGEGT. The CDR3 is 13 residues long. Between the trimmed V and J ends, which lost 3 bases and 3 bases, there was a span of 8 bases. DNA for the CDR3: TGTGCCAGCAGTTATGCAGGGCACACTGAAGCTTTCTTT. It translates to CASSYAGHTEAFF.

This clonotype was observed at least ten times. This chain links TRBV20-1 with TRBJ2-1, with TRBD1 identical over 7 bases. The CDR3 is made up of 16 amino acids. J gave up 0 bases and V 4 bases, and 9 bases lay outside the gene matches. The germline gives CDR1 DFQATT, CDR2 SNEGSKA (reference sequence). CDR3 DNA sequence: TGCAGTGCTACCCCCTCAGGGGGAAGCTCCTACAATGAGCAGTTCTTC. Its protein is CSATPSGGSSYNEQFF.

This chain uses TRBV10-1 with TRBJ2-3; 9 nucleotides match TRBD1. The germline gives CDR1 WNHNN, CDR2 SYGVQD (reference sequence). The CDR3 loop spans 15 amino acids. With V trimmed by 2 bases and J by 5 bases, 5 bases remained unmatched. This chain's CDR3 is CASSEDRGGVDTQYF. In DNA, the CDR3 is TGCGCCAGCAGTGAGGACAGGGGGGGCGTAGATACGCAGTATTTT.

The chain is built from TRBV27 and TRBJ2-1; no clear D gene. V lost 5 bases, J lost 9 bases, and 8 bases lay in between. Germline loops: CDR1 MNHEY, CDR2 SMNVEV (reference sequence). The CDR3 sequence is 11 residues long. The CDR3 coding sequence is TGTGCCAGCAGTGGTGGTCCTGAGCAGTTCTTC. Translating it yields CASSGGPEQFF.

This clonotype has ten or more counts. V usage is TRBV18 and J usage is TRBJ1-2; D call uncertain. The CDR3 consists of 14 residues. The V gene lost 2 bases and the J gene lost 10 bases, with 17 bases spanning the gap. Germline assignment: CDR1 KGHSH and CDR2 LQKENI. CDR3 sequence: CASSPAAPPTHYTF. The DNA of the CDR3 is TGTGCCAGCTCACCAGCGGCTCCTCCAACCCACTACACCTTC.

In regard to this clonotype: Since a much larger clone is just one base distant, this may be a read error. This chain joins TRBV12-3 or TRBV12-4 and TRBJ1-2, with TRBD1 matching over 12 bases. J was trimmed by 6 bases and V by 6 bases; bases with no gene match: 11. This CDR3 is built from 16 residues. The CDR3 nucleotides read TGTGCCAGCAGAACCGGGACAGGGGGCGCGGTTGATGGCTACACCTTC. Translated, it gives CASRTGTGGAVDGYTF.